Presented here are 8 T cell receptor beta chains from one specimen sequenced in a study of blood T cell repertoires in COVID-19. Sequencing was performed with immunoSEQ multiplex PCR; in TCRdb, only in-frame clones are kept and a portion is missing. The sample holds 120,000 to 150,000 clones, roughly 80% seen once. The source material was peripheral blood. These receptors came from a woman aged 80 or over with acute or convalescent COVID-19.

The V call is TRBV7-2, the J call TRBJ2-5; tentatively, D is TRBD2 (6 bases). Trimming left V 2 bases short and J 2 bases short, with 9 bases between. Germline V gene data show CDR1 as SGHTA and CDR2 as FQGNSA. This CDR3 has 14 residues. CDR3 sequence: CASSLTSRQETQYF. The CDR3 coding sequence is TGTGCCAGCAGCTTAACTAGCAGACAAGAGACCCAGTACTTC. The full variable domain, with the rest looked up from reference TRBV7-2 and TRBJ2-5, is GAGVSQSPSNKVTEKGKDVELRCDPISGHTALYWYRQSLGQGLEFLIYFQGNSAPDKSGLPSDRFSAERTGGSVSTLTIQRTQQEDSAVYLCASSLTSRQETQYFGPGTRLLVL.

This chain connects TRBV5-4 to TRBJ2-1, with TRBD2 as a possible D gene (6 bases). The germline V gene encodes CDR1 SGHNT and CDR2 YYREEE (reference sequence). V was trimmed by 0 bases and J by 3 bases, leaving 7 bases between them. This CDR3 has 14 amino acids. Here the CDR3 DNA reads TGTGCCAGCAGCTTGGGACTAGGCTACAATGAGCAGTTCTTC. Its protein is CASSLGLGYNEQFF.

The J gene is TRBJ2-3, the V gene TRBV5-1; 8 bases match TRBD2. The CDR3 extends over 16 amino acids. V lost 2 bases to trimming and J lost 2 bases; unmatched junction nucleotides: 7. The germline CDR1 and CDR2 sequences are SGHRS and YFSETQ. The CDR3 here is CASSLSGSSYTDTQYF. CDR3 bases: TGCGCCAGCAGCTTAAGCGGGAGCTCCTACACAGATACGCAGTATTTT.

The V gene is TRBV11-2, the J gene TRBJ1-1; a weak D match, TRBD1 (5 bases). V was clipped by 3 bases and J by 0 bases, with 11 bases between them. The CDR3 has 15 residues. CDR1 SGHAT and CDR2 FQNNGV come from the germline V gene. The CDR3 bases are TGTGCCAGCAGCTTCGGGGGATGGCTGAACACTGAAGCTTTCTTT. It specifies CASSFGGWLNTEAFF.

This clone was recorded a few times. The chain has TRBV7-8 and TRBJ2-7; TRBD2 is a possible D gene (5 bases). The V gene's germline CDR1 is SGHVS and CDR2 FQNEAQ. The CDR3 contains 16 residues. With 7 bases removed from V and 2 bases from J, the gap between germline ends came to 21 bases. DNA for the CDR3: TGTGCCAGCACCCCCCCGCTGCGGTGGGGAGCCTACGAGCAGTACTTC. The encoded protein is CASTPPLRWGAYEQYF.

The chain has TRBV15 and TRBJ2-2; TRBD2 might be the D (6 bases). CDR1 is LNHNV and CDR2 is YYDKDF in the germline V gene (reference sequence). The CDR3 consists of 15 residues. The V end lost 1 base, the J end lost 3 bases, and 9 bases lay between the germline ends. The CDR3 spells CATSRVREDTGELFF. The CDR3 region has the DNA TGTGCCACCAGCAGAGTCAGGGAGGACACCGGGGAGCTGTTTTTT.

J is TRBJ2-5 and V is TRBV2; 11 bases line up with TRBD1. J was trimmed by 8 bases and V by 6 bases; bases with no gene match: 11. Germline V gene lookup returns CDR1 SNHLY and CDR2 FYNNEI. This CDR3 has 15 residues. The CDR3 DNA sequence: TGTGCCAGCAGCCCCCGGGACAGGGGGGCTGCCACCCAGTACTTC. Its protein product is CASSPRDRGAATQYF.

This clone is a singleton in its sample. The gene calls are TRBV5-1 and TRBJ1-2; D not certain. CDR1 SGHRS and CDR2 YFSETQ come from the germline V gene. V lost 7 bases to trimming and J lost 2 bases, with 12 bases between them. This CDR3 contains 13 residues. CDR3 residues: CASREDGNYGYTF. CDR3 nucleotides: TGCGCCAGCCGCGAAGACGGGAACTATGGCTACACCTTC.